The 2 T cell receptor beta chains in this list originate from one sample, sequenced in a study of blood T cell repertoires in COVID-19. TCRdb's table, derived via immunoSEQ multiplex PCR, lists solely in-frame clones and lacks some. The sample lists fewer than 200,000 clones; approximately 81% were seen once. Sequenced: peripheral blood. Receptors originate from a middle-aged man with acute or convalescent COVID-19.

V gene TRBV6-5 combines with J gene TRBJ1-3, with D perhaps matching TRBD1 (5 bases). CDR3 length: 14 amino acids. Trimming cost V 6 bases and J 0 bases, with 9 bases left between them. Germline-derived CDR1 and CDR2 are MNHEY and SVGAGI. Written as DNA, the CDR3 is TGTGCCAGCAGCTCCAGGGACTCTGGAAACACCATATATTTT. The encoded protein is CASSSRDSGNTIYF.

The sample holds a few counts of this clone. Other DNA sequences within the sample encode an identical CDR3. The chain combines TRBV5-1 with TRBJ2-2, with TRBD1 as a possible D gene (5 bases). V was pared by 0 bases and J by 3 bases, with 6 bases between. CDR1 and CDR2 from the germline V gene are SGHRS and YFSETQ. The CDR3 totals 14 residues. The CDR3 nucleotides are TGCGCCAGCAGCTTGGCAGGGTACACCGGGGAGCTGTTTTTT. Amino acid sequence: CASSLAGYTGELFF.